This T cell receptor (beta chain) derives from a study of regulatory dendritic cells for organ transplantation (dated by TCRdb to about 2017). Regarding the research as a whole: To make regulatory dendritic cells, monocytes were cultured with vitamin D3 on days 0 and 4 and with IL-10 on day 4. On day 6, LPS was added to the DC cultures to test how the DCs responded to a strong maturation-inducing agent. TCRbeta repertoires were sequenced from sorted naive and memory CD4+ and CD8+ T cells before and after allostimulation with regulatory or mature dendritic cells. The paper as a whole reports these results and caveats: Only a couple of subjects were sequenced, and the authors noted considerable between-individual heterogeneity in the alloreactive memory CD8+ T cell pool. In both subjects, allostimulation led to expansion of memory CD8+ clones, although regulatory dendritic cells appeared to cause more limited expansion than mature dendritic cells did. The repertoires of naive CD4+ and CD8+ T cells were highly diverse, while memory cell repertoires were less diverse, with memory CD8+ cells being the most oligoclonal. Of the resting subsets, the one holding the most alloreactive TCR clonotypes was memory CD8+ T cells.

With respect to this clone: This clone's antigen is unknown. There are no base qualities to consult, and no much larger clone falls within one base.

Multiplexed two-step PCR with Vbeta-specific forward primers and Jbeta-specific reverse primers was used to amplify TCRbeta CDR3 regions. Through the immunoSEQ service, TCRbeta libraries were sequenced on an Illumina instrument. In the source study's methods: V, D and J genes were assigned using IMGT annotation, and counts were corrected for multiplex PCR bias using synthetic CDR3 analogues. In the immunoSEQ Analyzer, repertoire clonality was calculated as one minus normalized Shannon entropy. Clonal expansion was defined using Fisher's exact test with Benjamini-Hochberg false discovery rate control and a two-tailed threshold of P<0.01. Imported from immuneACCESS, the table was reduced by TCRdb to in-frame sequences with V and J called. These copies leave out some clones; in studies compared against another copy, an unresolved V gene accounts for under half, and the cause of the remainder is not known. D and trimming were read from the DNA, whereas the V and J calls and clone size are those reported in that table. The table for this sample lists approximately 18,000 clones; under 80% of them were counted only once. The leading ten clones occupy 3% to 4% of the sample.

V gives up 3 bases and J gives up 3 bases, and the segment between their germline ends measures 25 bases. The CDR3 has 18 amino acids, counting the end cysteine and phenylalanine. The CDR3 DNA has 54 bases and is translated from base 1. For CDR1 and CDR2, the germline V gene lists SGHTS and YDEGEE. Sorted T cell subsets were CFSE-labeled and co-cultured for approximately 5 days with allogeneic regulatory or mature dendritic cells at a 1:10 DC:T ratio. Naive T cells were sorted as CD45RA+ and memory T cells as CD45RO+ CD4+ or CD8+ cells by FACS. A couple of healthy control subjects provided the T cells used for TCR sequencing. The Qiagen DNeasy Blood & Tissue Kit was used for extraction of genomic DNA.

The sequence was obtained from a human donor in good health. Here the chain combines TRBV5-8 and TRBJ2-7; matching of 6 bases hints at TRBD1 as the D gene. Sequencing was done on a sample of memory CD4+ T cells from blood cultured with regulatory dendritic cells. The cell subset or site label for this specimen denotes: CD45RO+ memory T cells. This receptor has the CDR3 CASSSVEDSFRLNYEQYF. The base sequence is TGTGCCAGCAGCTCGGTAGAGGACAGTTTCCGCCTGAACTACGAGCAGTACTTC.